The rows below give T cell receptor beta chains drawn from one sample of a study of radiotherapy plus CTLA-4 blockade in lung cancer. TCRdb's copy holds only in-frame clones and misses some; the assay was immunoSEQ multiplex PCR. The sample yields about 110,000 clones, 85% to 90% seen once. The material sequenced was peripheral blood, taken from a patient treated with radiotherapy plus ipilimumab. The receptors shown here come from a human donor with non-small cell lung cancer that progressed on radiotherapy plus ipilimumab. Some clones in this sample may be carry-over from other donors' samples. Each CDR3 is given with its conserved first and last residue. Fields, in order: clone size, D gene, V gene, J gene, CDR3 DNA, CDR3 protein. The D gene is left open where the match is weak. Some rows have no size entry. The others give once, few or many, or a class for an expanded clone.

once	TRBD1	TRBV9	TRBJ1-3	TGTGCCAGCAGCGTCTCAGTCCCGGGACAGGGCAGGGGCTCTGGAAACACCATATATTTT	CASSVSVPGQGRGSGNTIYF
.	TRBD1	TRBV29-1	TRBJ1-1	TGCAGCGTAAAGCAGACAGGGTTACCTGAAGCTTTCTTT	CSVKQTGLPEAFF
.	.	TRBV5-1	TRBJ1-1	TGCGCCAGCAGCTTACAGCGCGGGCAAAACACTGAAGCTTTCTTT	CASSLQRGQNTEAFF
.	.	TRBV7-8	TRBJ1-6	TGTGCCAGCAGCTTAGGAGGGAGGAATTCACCCCTCCACTTT	CASSLGGRNSPLHF
.	.	TRBV7-3	TRBJ2-1	TGTGCCAGCAGCTCCGGCGTCCAGCTGAATGAGCAGTTCTTC	CASSSGVQLNEQFF
.	.	TRBV30	TRBJ1-2	TGTGCCTGGCTAATAACCACCTATGGCTACACCTTC	CAWLITTYGYTF
.	TRBD2	TRBV2	TRBJ2-1	TGTGCCAGCGGGAGGGATATGAGCTACAATGAGCAGTTCTTC	CASGRDMSYNEQFF
.	.	TRBV5-1	TRBJ2-1	TGCGCCAGCAGCTTGGCCGCGGGGGCGCTTAATGAGCAGTTCTTC	CASSLAAGALNEQFF
.	.	TRBV19	TRBJ1-1	TGTGCCAGTAGTATAGGAGGGAATGTGGTTTTCTTT	CASSIGGNVVFF
.	.	TRBV5-1	TRBJ2-1	TGCGCCAGCAGCTTGGATGGGGTCGTCAATGAGCAGTTCTTC	CASSLDGVVNEQFF
once	TRBD1	TRBV27	TRBJ1-5	TGTGCCAGCAGTTTGTGGGCAGGGGGGAAAGATCAGCCCCAGCATTTT	CASSLWAGGKDQPQHF
.	.	TRBV4-2	TRBJ1-5	TGTGCCAGCAGCCAAGATCAAGGGACAAGTGGACATCAGCCCCAGCATTTT	CASSQDQGTSGHQPQHF
.	.	TRBV7-2	TRBJ2-2	TGTGCCAGCAGCTCCAGCGGGGAGCTGTTTTTT	CASSSSGELFF
.	.	TRBV5-1	TRBJ1-6	TGCGCCAGCAGCTTGGTAGGAGGGAAGGGAACACCCCTCCACTTT	CASSLVGGKGTPLHF
.	.	TRBV5-1	TRBJ2-5	TGCGCCAGCAGCGCAACAGGGACACCGCAAGAGACCCAGTACTTC	CASSATGTPQETQYF
.	.	TRBV28	TRBJ1-6	TGTGCCAGCAGTTTAACCGGGGACACCAATAATTCACCCCTCCACTTT	CASSLTGDTNNSPLHF
.	TRBD1	TRBV11-2	TRBJ2-7	TGTGCCAGCAGCACGGACAGGATCTACGAGCAGTACTTC	CASSTDRIYEQYF
.	.	TRBV5-4	TRBJ1-6	TGTGCCAGCAGCTTGAATAGGGAGAGCTCCTATAATTCACCCCTCCACTTT	CASSLNRESSYNSPLHF
.	.	TRBV7-6	TRBJ1-2	TGTGCCAGCAACTGGGGCACCGGCGATGGCTACACCTTC	CASNWGTGDGYTF
.	TRBD1	TRBV4-1	TRBJ1-6	TGCGCCAGCAGCCAATCCCCTGGACAGGGGGGTTCACCCCTCCACTTT	CASSQSPGQGGSPLHF
.	.	TRBV5-1	TRBJ1-4	TGCGCCAGCAGCTTGGGACGACAGAATGAAAAACTGTTTTTT	CASSLGRQNEKLFF
.	.	TRBV19	TRBJ1-6	TGTGCCAGTAGCTCCATCGGATTTCTGTCCTATAATTCACCCCTCCACTTT	CASSSIGFLSYNSPLHF
.	TRBD2	TRBV15	TRBJ2-7	TGTGCCACCAGCAGAGATGGTCTAGCGGGGAACGAGCAGTACTTC	CATSRDGLAGNEQYF
.	TRBD1	TRBV7-3	TRBJ1-4	TGTGCCAGCAGCTTAATCGGACAGGGTTTTAATGAAAAACTGTTTTTT	CASSLIGQGFNEKLFF
.	TRBD2	TRBV4-1	TRBJ2-1	TGCGCCAGCAGCCTCCGGACTAGCAGCAATGAGCAGTTCTTC	CASSLRTSSNEQFF
.	TRBD1	TRBV7-9	TRBJ2-7	TGTGCCAGCAGGAACTCAGCGGACAGGGGGCCACACGAGCAGTACTTC	CASRNSADRGPHEQYF
.	.	TRBV28	TRBJ1-2	TGTGCCAGCAGTTTATCGGGGGGGCTCTATGGCTACACCTTC	CASSLSGGLYGYTF
.	TRBD2	TRBV18	TRBJ2-5	TGTGCCAGCTCACCGGGACTACAAGAGACCCAGTACTTC	CASSPGLQETQYF
once	.	TRBV6-5	TRBJ1-2	TGTGCCAGCAGTCCGCATCGGACGTCTAACTATGGCTACACCTTC	CASSPHRTSNYGYTF
few	.	TRBV10-1	TRBJ2-7	TGCGCCAGTGACCGACCCCTTTCCGACGAGCAGTACTTC	CASDRPLSDEQYF
.	.	TRBV4-1	TRBJ2-2	TGTGCCAGCAGCCCAGCTAGCGGGGAGCTGTTTTTT	CASSPASGELFF
once	.	TRBV21-1	TRBJ1-2	TGTGCCAGCAGTAGAGGACAGGGGGCAAGCTATGGCTACACCTTC	CASSRGQGASYGYTF
.	.	TRBV29-1	TRBJ2-7	TGCAGCGTTGAAAGCGAGTCCTACGAGCAGTACTTC	CSVESESYEQYF
.	.	TRBV5-6	TRBJ2-3	TGTGCCAGCAGCTTGCTCTCCGGAGGGGCTCACAATACGCAGTATTTT	CASSLLSGGAHNTQYF
.	.	TRBV5-4	TRBJ1-3	TGTGCCAGCAGCTTGGCTCGGGGACTAAGCTCTGGAAACACCATATATTTT	CASSLARGLSSGNTIYF
once	TRBD1	TRBV28	TRBJ1-2	TGTGCCAGCAGTCAACCGGGACAGGGTAAGGGAGGCTACACCTTC	CASSQPGQGKGGYTF
.	TRBD1	TRBV29-1	TRBJ2-2	TGCAGCGCTAGACAGGGCACGAACACCGGGGAGCTGTTTTTT	CSARQGTNTGELFF
.	.	TRBV4-2	TRBJ1-5	TGTGCCAGCAGCCAAGGGTTAGGCGGGGGTGCTCAGCCCCAGCATTTT	CASSQGLGGGAQPQHF
.	.	TRBV5-1	TRBJ1-2	TGCGCCAGCAGCTTGGACCAAGGGGGCTACACCTTC	CASSLDQGGYTF
.	TRBD1	TRBV9	TRBJ1-2	TGTGCCAGCAGCGTAGAAGGACAGGGGGTCTTCGGCTACACCTTC	CASSVEGQGVFGYTF
.	.	TRBV25-1	TRBJ2-7	TGTGCCAGCAGAAATTGGGGTTCGAGCTCCTACGAGCAGTACTTC	CASRNWGSSSYEQYF
.	TRBD1	TRBV30	TRBJ2-1	TGTGCCTGGAGTGAAGGACAGGGGGAGTACAATGAGCAGTTCTTC	CAWSEGQGEYNEQFF
.	.	TRBV10-3	TRBJ2-5	TGTGCCATCAGTGAGTCGGTAGAGACCCAGTACTTC	CAISESVETQYF
.	TRBD1	TRBV6-1	TRBJ1-4	TGTGCCAGCAGTGCGGGGACAGGGGGCTTTGGGGGAGCTAATGAAAAACTGTTTTTT	CASSAGTGGFGGANEKLFF
.	.	TRBV6-5	TRBJ1-2	TGTGCCAGCAAGGAGTTTACCGGACATGGCTACACCTTC	CASKEFTGHGYTF
.	TRBD2	TRBV5-6	TRBJ2-3	TGTGCCAGCGGAACTAGCGGGGGGGATACGCAGTATTTT	CASGTSGGDTQYF
few	TRBD1	TRBV11-2	TRBJ2-7	TGTGCCAGCAGCCTAAACAGGGGGCATGTATACGAGCAGTACTTC	CASSLNRGHVYEQYF
.	.	TRBV30	TRBJ1-3	TGTGCCTGCAATTCGGGAGGAAACACCATATATTTT	CACNSGGNTIYF
.	.	TRBV4-1	TRBJ1-5	TGCGCCAGCAGCAGCAGGAGGTATCAGCCCCAGCATTTT	CASSSRRYQPQHF
.	.	TRBV21-1	TRBJ2-5	TGTGCCAGCAGCAAAGCGCGCCCTAACCTGGGTGAGACCCAGTACTTC	CASSKARPNLGETQYF